A selection of T cell receptor beta chains follows, all from one sample in a study of identical twins. Each CDR3 protein gets one entry after TCRdb re-called the 5' RACE reads with MiXCR. Here the sample spans more than 350,000 distinct CDR3 sequences, about 10% being singletons. Sequencing was performed on naive T cells sorted from blood. Receptors originate from a woman between 45 and 60 years old in good health. The CDR3 runs from the conserved cysteine through the conserved F or W. D genes are given only for firm matches. A row's size may be missing; if present it is once, few, many or a size class.

D gene: TRBD2; clone size: few; V gene: TRBV4-2; J gene: TRBJ2-5; CDR3 protein: CASSQEPFGSGRTETQYF; CDR3 DNA: TGTGCCAGCAGCCAAGAACCCTTTGGTAGCGGGAGGACGGAGACCCAGTACTTC
D gene: -; clone size: -; V gene: TRBV4-1; J gene: TRBJ2-3; CDR3 protein: CASSPPRADTQYF; CDR3 DNA: TGCGCCAGCAGCCCCCCCCGGGCAGATACGCAGTATTTT
D gene: TRBD2; clone size: -; V gene: TRBV5-1; J gene: TRBJ2-3; CDR3 protein: CASSPGLAGGPTDTQYF; CDR3 DNA: TGCGCCAGCAGCCCCGGTTTAGCGGGAGGCCCCACAGATACGCAGTATTTT
D gene: -; clone size: few; V gene: TRBV20-1; J gene: TRBJ2-1; CDR3 protein: CSARNLWVNEQFF; CDR3 DNA: TGCAGTGCTAGAAACCTTTGGGTGAATGAGCAGTTCTTC
D gene: TRBD2; clone size: -; V gene: TRBV5-1; J gene: TRBJ2-2; CDR3 protein: CASSWILAGSPNTGELFF; CDR3 DNA: TGCGCCAGCAGCTGGATCCTAGCGGGGTCACCGAACACCGGGGAGCTGTTTTTT
D gene: -; clone size: -; V gene: TRBV4-1; J gene: TRBJ2-3; CDR3 protein: CASSQDQTLPSTDTQYF; CDR3 DNA: TGCGCCAGCAGCCAAGATCAAACCCTACCCAGCACAGATACGCAGTATTTT
D gene: TRBD1; clone size: few; V gene: TRBV4-1; J gene: TRBJ1-5; CDR3 protein: CASSPPGGDNQPQHF; CDR3 DNA: TGCGCCAGCAGCCCCCCAGGGGGAGACAATCAGCCCCAGCATTTT
D gene: TRBD2; clone size: many; V gene: TRBV7-8; J gene: TRBJ2-1; CDR3 protein: CASSLAGTRNEQFF; CDR3 DNA: TGTGCCAGCAGCTTAGCAGGGACTAGGAATGAGCAGTTCTTC
D gene: -; clone size: many; V gene: TRBV5-1; J gene: TRBJ2-1; CDR3 protein: CASRNRDTGHYNEQFF; CDR3 DNA: TGCGCCAGCAGGAACCGGGACACGGGTCACTACAATGAGCAGTTCTTC
D gene: -; clone size: few; V gene: TRBV5-1; J gene: TRBJ2-3; CDR3 protein: CASRPVGHSTDTQYF; CDR3 DNA: TGCGCCAGCAGGCCAGTGGGGCACAGCACAGATACGCAGTATTTT
D gene: TRBD2; clone size: few; V gene: TRBV12-5; J gene: TRBJ2-3; CDR3 protein: CASGLPSGGPTDTQYF; CDR3 DNA: TGTGCTAGTGGTTTGCCCAGCGGGGGACCCACAGATACGCAGTATTTT
D gene: TRBD1; clone size: -; V gene: TRBV13; J gene: TRBJ1-4; CDR3 protein: CASSSGTGGIGLFF; CDR3 DNA: TGTGCCAGCAGCTCCGGGACAGGGGGAATCGGACTGTTTTTT
D gene: TRBD2; clone size: few; V gene: TRBV7-9; J gene: TRBJ2-1; CDR3 protein: CASSLLLAEPGDEQFF; CDR3 DNA: TGTGCCAGCAGCCTTTTACTAGCGGAGCCGGGCGATGAGCAGTTCTTC
D gene: -; clone size: -; V gene: TRBV7-3; J gene: TRBJ1-1; CDR3 protein: CASSFATNTEAFF; CDR3 DNA: TGTGCCAGCAGCTTCGCGACGAACACTGAAGCTTTCTTT
D gene: -; clone size: -; V gene: TRBV2; J gene: TRBJ2-5; CDR3 protein: CASRGPHSSF; CDR3 DNA: TGTGCCAGCAGGGGGCCCCACAGTAGCTTC
D gene: -; clone size: -; V gene: TRBV5-1; J gene: TRBJ2-5; CDR3 protein: CASSREQGRAETQYF; CDR3 DNA: TGCGCCAGCAGCCGGGAGCAGGGGCGGGCGGAGACCCAGTACTTC
D gene: TRBD1; clone size: few; V gene: TRBV2; J gene: TRBJ2-7; CDR3 protein: CASSLDREFYEQYF; CDR3 DNA: TGTGCCAGCAGCCTGGACAGGGAATTCTACGAGCAGTACTTC
D gene: -; clone size: few; V gene: TRBV25-1; J gene: TRBJ1-2; CDR3 protein: CASSGYYGYTF; CDR3 DNA: TGTGCCAGCAGTGGATACTATGGCTACACCTTC
D gene: TRBD2; clone size: many; V gene: TRBV7-9; J gene: TRBJ2-3; CDR3 protein: CASSRLAGGQSTDTQYF; CDR3 DNA: TGTGCCAGCAGCCGACTAGCGGGAGGCCAAAGCACAGATACGCAGTATTTT
D gene: -; clone size: many; V gene: TRBV2; J gene: TRBJ2-7; CDR3 protein: CASSESRNPSYEQYF; CDR3 DNA: TGTGCCAGCAGTGAATCCAGGAACCCTTCCTACGAGCAGTACTTC
D gene: -; clone size: -; V gene: TRBV12-3/TRBV12-4; J gene: TRBJ1-1; CDR3 protein: CASSQVVTEAFF; CDR3 DNA: TGTGCCAGCAGTCAGGTTGTCACTGAAGCTTTCTTT
D gene: TRBD2; clone size: -; V gene: TRBV25-1; J gene: TRBJ2-2; CDR3 protein: CASSDLAGSLPGELFF; CDR3 DNA: TGTGCCAGCAGTGATCTAGCGGGATCTCTCCCCGGGGAGCTGTTTTTT
D gene: -; clone size: -; V gene: TRBV5-1; J gene: TRBJ2-5; CDR3 protein: CASSGLGPQETQYF; CDR3 DNA: TGCGCCAGCAGCGGGCTAGGGCCTCAAGAGACCCAGTACTTC
D gene: -; clone size: -; V gene: TRBV5-1; J gene: TRBJ2-1; CDR3 protein: CASSNYRAGGNEQFF; CDR3 DNA: TGCGCCAGCAGCAATTACAGGGCCGGGGGCAATGAGCAGTTCTTC
D gene: TRBD2; clone size: -; V gene: TRBV20-1; J gene: TRBJ2-1; CDR3 protein: CSARGPSGRTSYNELFF; CDR3 DNA: TGCAGTGCTAGGGGTCCTAGCGGGAGGACATCCTACAATGAGCTGTTCTTC
D gene: -; clone size: -; V gene: TRBV6-6; J gene: TRBJ2-6; CDR3 protein: CASLLGPGVGGANVLTF; CDR3 DNA: TGTGCCAGCCTACTTGGTCCGGGAGTTGGTGGGGCCAACGTCCTGACTTTC
D gene: -; clone size: few; V gene: TRBV7-9; J gene: TRBJ2-5; CDR3 protein: CASSRGMIQETQYF; CDR3 DNA: TGTGCCAGCAGCCGAGGGATGATCCAAGAGACCCAGTACTTC
D gene: -; clone size: many; V gene: TRBV29-1; J gene: TRBJ1-2; CDR3 protein: CSVDREGNYGYTF; CDR3 DNA: TGCAGCGTTGACCGGGAGGGGAACTATGGCTACACCTTC
D gene: -; clone size: many; V gene: TRBV5-1; J gene: TRBJ2-2; CDR3 protein: CASSLESFENTGELFF; CDR3 DNA: TGCGCCAGCAGCTTGGAATCGTTCGAGAACACCGGGGAGCTGTTTTTT
D gene: -; clone size: -; V gene: TRBV5-1; J gene: TRBJ1-1; CDR3 protein: CASSRTAGGTTEAFF; CDR3 DNA: TGCGCCAGCAGCCGGACGGCGGGAGGTACCACTGAAGCTTTCTTT
D gene: TRBD1; clone size: -; V gene: TRBV19; J gene: TRBJ2-1; CDR3 protein: CASSIRDRVFDEQFF; CDR3 DNA: TGTGCCAGTAGTATTAGGGACAGGGTTTTCGATGAGCAGTTCTTC
D gene: -; clone size: few; V gene: TRBV4-1; J gene: TRBJ2-3; CDR3 protein: CASSQVPGRPQDTQYF; CDR3 DNA: TGCGCCAGCAGCCAGGTTCCCGGGAGACCCCAAGATACGCAGTATTTT
D gene: TRBD2; clone size: -; V gene: TRBV7-8; J gene: TRBJ2-1; CDR3 protein: CASSPVAGNEQFF; CDR3 DNA: TGTGCCAGCAGCCCCGTAGCGGGAAATGAGCAGTTCTTC
D gene: -; clone size: many; V gene: TRBV2; J gene: TRBJ2-2; CDR3 protein: CASSDRVGELFF; CDR3 DNA: TGTGCCAGCAGTGACAGGGTCGGGGAGCTGTTTTTT
D gene: -; clone size: few; V gene: TRBV29-1; J gene: TRBJ2-2; CDR3 protein: CSVDLQFTGELFF; CDR3 DNA: TGCAGCGTTGACTTACAGTTCACCGGGGAGCTGTTTTTT
D gene: -; clone size: -; V gene: TRBV7-2; J gene: TRBJ2-1; CDR3 protein: CASSRRRDTYNEQFF; CDR3 DNA: TGTGCCAGCAGCCGCCGCCGGGACACTTACAATGAGCAGTTCTTC
D gene: TRBD1; clone size: -; V gene: TRBV19; J gene: TRBJ2-1; CDR3 protein: CATLRTGVNNEQFF; CDR3 DNA: TGTGCCACCCTGAGGACAGGTGTGAACAATGAGCAGTTCTTC
D gene: -; clone size: -; V gene: TRBV11-2; J gene: TRBJ1-1; CDR3 protein: CASSLQGMEAFF; CDR3 DNA: TGTGCCAGCAGCTTACAGGGGATGGAAGCTTTCTTT
D gene: TRBD2; clone size: many; V gene: TRBV12-3/TRBV12-4; J gene: TRBJ2-1; CDR3 protein: CASSAGTSLYNEQFF; CDR3 DNA: TGTGCCAGCAGCGCCGGGACTAGCTTATACAATGAGCAGTTCTTC
D gene: -; clone size: -; V gene: TRBV15; J gene: TRBJ2-3; CDR3 protein: CATSPEGPTDTQYF; CDR3 DNA: TGTGCCACCAGCCCGGAGGGGCCCACAGATACGCAGTATTTT
D gene: TRBD2; clone size: many; V gene: TRBV12-3/TRBV12-4; J gene: TRBJ2-1; CDR3 protein: CASSLWGLADNNEQFF; CDR3 DNA: TGTGCCAGCAGTTTATGGGGACTAGCGGATAACAATGAGCAGTTCTTC
D gene: TRBD1; clone size: many; V gene: TRBV28; J gene: TRBJ2-1; CDR3 protein: CASSLDRAGEQFF; CDR3 DNA: TGTGCCAGCAGTTTGGACAGGGCCGGTGAGCAGTTCTTC
D gene: TRBD2; clone size: many; V gene: TRBV5-1; J gene: TRBJ2-7; CDR3 protein: CASSATTSGSLYEQYF; CDR3 DNA: TGCGCCAGCAGCGCGACAACTAGCGGGAGCTTGTACGAGCAGTACTTC